The 15 T cell receptor beta chains reported below all come from one sample, sequenced in a study of CD8 T cells in ankylosing spondylitis. The study, taken as a whole, reports: Fewer than ten highly homologous variants made up a TCR beta motif that seemed to typify ankylosing spondylitis blood.

TCRdb redid the calling of the 5' RACE reads with MiXCR, one entry per CDR3 protein. The data show under 950,000 distinct CDR3 sequences, about 20% seen once. These receptors' targets are unknown. What was sequenced was blood, either unsorted or a sorted T cell fraction (not recorded which). The receptors stem from a male donor with ankylosing spondylitis.

This sequence joins TRBV6-1 and TRBJ1-3, with D perhaps matching TRBD1 (5 bases). Germline V lookup: CDR1 MNHNS, CDR2 SASEGT. There are 15 residues in the CDR3. The V and J ends lost 7 bases and 8 bases respectively, with 21 bases between them. The CDR3 region has the DNA TGTGCCAGCAACCCCAACGGGGCTCACGGGGACACCATATATTTT. It translates to CASNPNGAHGDTIYF.

The CDR3 sequence: CASRPRGARSYEQYF. The CDR3, as DNA: TGTGCCAGCAGACCTCGGGGGGCTCGATCCTACGAGCAGTACTTC. This chain uses TRBV27 with TRBJ2-7, with a weak D call TRBD2 (7 bases). This CDR3 has 15 residues. The V gene lost 6 bases and the J gene lost 1 base, with 16 bases spanning the gap. From germline, CDR1 is MNHEY and CDR2 SMNVEV (reference sequence).

This clonotype turned up a few times. The V gene is TRBV29-1, the J gene TRBJ2-5; 14 nucleotides agree with TRBD2. V lost 6 bases to trimming and J lost 0 bases; unmatched junction nucleotides: 15. The CDR3 spans 19 residues. Germline V lookup: CDR1 SQVTM, CDR2 ANQGSEA. The CDR3, as DNA: TGCAGCGTCCTGATTCTGGGACTAGCGGGGGTTCTGTACCAAGAGACCCAGTACTTC. Its translation: CSVLILGLAGVLYQETQYF. The whole variable domain, remainder taken from reference TRBV29-1 and TRBJ2-5, is SAVISQKPSRDICQRGTSLTIQCQVDSQVTMMFWYRQQPGQSLTLIATANQGSEATYESGFVIDKFPISRPNLTFSTLTVSNMSPEDSSIYLCSVLILGLAGVLYQETQYFGPGTRLLVL.

The rearrangement joins TRBV28 to TRBJ2-7, with D tentatively TRBD1 (5 bases). The germline gives CDR1 MDHEN, CDR2 SYDVKM. The CDR3 has 16 residues. With 6 bases removed from V and 0 bases from J, the gap between germline ends came to 18 bases. CDR3 protein: CASSYNRPISSYEQYF. The CDR3 DNA reads TGTGCCAGCAGCTATAACAGGCCGATAAGCTCCTACGAGCAGTACTTC.

This clonotype was seen a handful of times. This sequence joins TRBV3-1 and TRBJ2-1, with a weak D call TRBD2 (5 bases). V lost 2 bases to trimming and J lost 5 bases, with 13 bases between them. This CDR3 has 15 amino acids. Per germline, CDR1 LGHDT and CDR2 YNNKEL (reference sequence). The CDR3 is CASSQSGVSHNEQFF. The CDR3 DNA sequence: TGTGCCAGCAGCCAAAGCGGAGTTTCACACAATGAGCAGTTCTTC.

This clonotype occurred a few times. This sequence joins TRBV2 and TRBJ1-5; D unresolved. The length of the CDR3 is 16 residues. Looked up from germline, CDR1 is SNHLY and CDR2 is FYNNEI. The V gene lost 6 bases and the J gene lost 0 bases, with 15 bases spanning the gap. The CDR3, as DNA: TGTGCCAGCAGGCGAAGAGTTGACCATAGCAATCAGCCCCAGCATTTT. Its translation is CASRRRVDHSNQPQHF.

This clonotype was recorded many times. This chain connects TRBV5-1 to TRBJ2-1; D call uncertain. V lost 3 bases and J lost 5, with 18 bases in between. Germline V gene data show CDR1 as SGHRS and CDR2 as YFSETQ. This CDR3 comprises 16 residues. CDR3 coding DNA: TGCGCCAGCAGCTCTCCCCCCCGGCCTAATGACAATGAGCAGTTCTTC. It is translated as CASSSPPRPNDNEQFF.

This clonotype was picked up a small number of times. This chain connects TRBV5-1 to TRBJ2-1, with 7 bases lining up with TRBD1. Trimming took 5 bases from V and 5 from J; bases not matched to a gene: 13. Germline assignment: CDR1 SGHRS and CDR2 YFSETQ. The CDR3 sequence is 16 residues long. CDR3 bases: TGCGCCAGCAGGCCGGGTGGGGGACAGAGCCACAATGAGCAGTTCTTC. Translated: CASRPGGGQSHNEQFF.

This clonotype was observed at least ten times. The chain links TRBV2 to TRBJ2-3; D is perhaps TRBD2 (5 bases). This CDR3 contains 19 residues. CDR1 and CDR2 (germline): SNHLY, FYNNEI. The V and J ends lost 7 bases and 0 bases respectively, with 26 bases between them. Written as DNA, the CDR3 is TGTGCCAGCAACCCGACGGAGACTAACACTCCCTCTAGCACAGATACGCAGTATTTT. As protein: CASNPTETNTPSSTDTQYF.

This clonotype was seen at least ten times. The rearrangement uses TRBV7-2 and TRBJ2-1; D uncertain. CDR1 is SGHTA and CDR2 is FQGNSA in the germline V gene. V shed 2 bases and J shed 6 bases, with 8 bases lying between them. There are 13 residues in the CDR3. The CDR3 spells CASSLLSANEQFF. The DNA for the CDR3 is TGTGCCAGCAGCTTATTGAGTGCCAATGAGCAGTTCTTC.

This clonotype was counted a few times. The chain carries TRBV7-8 and TRBJ1-6; 9 bases match TRBD1. Trimming took 4 bases from V and 7 from J; bases not matched to a gene: 11. Germline CDR1 reads SGHVS; CDR2 reads FQNEAQ. The CDR3 contains 17 residues. The CDR3: CASSYNTGGSLNSPLHF. DNA of the CDR3: TGTGCCAGCAGCTACAACACAGGGGGCAGCTTAAATTCACCCCTCCACTTT. Full variable domain (rest looked up from reference TRBV7-8 and TRBJ1-6): GAGVSQSPRYKVAKRGQDVALRCDPISGHVSLFWYQQALGQGPEFLTYFQNEAQLDKSGLPSDRFFAERPEGSVSTLKIQRTQQEDSAVYLCASSYNTGGSLNSPLHFGNGTRLTVT.

V is TRBV20-1 and J is TRBJ2-2; TRBD2 aligns across 7 bases. The CDR3 totals 16 residues. The germline V gene has CDR1 DFQATT and CDR2 SNEGSKA (reference sequence). After removal of 0 bases from V and 0 bases from J, the junction contained 4 bases not matched to a gene. Here the CDR3 reads CSARDWGGSNTGELFF. The CDR3 region has the DNA TGCAGTGCTAGAGATTGGGGGGGATCGAACACCGGGGAGCTGTTTTTT.

This chain connects TRBV12-3 or TRBV12-4 to TRBJ2-7, with 7 bases matching TRBD1. The J segment lost 4 bases and the V segment lost 5 bases, leaving 2 bases of the junction unmatched. The CDR3 runs 12 residues. For the CDR3, the DNA is TGTGCCAGCAGTACAGGGGCTTACGAGCAGTACTTC. Encoded protein: CASSTGAYEQYF.

A few counts support this clonotype. The V call is TRBV4-3, the J call TRBJ2-2, with TRBD2 matching over 7 bases. Germline assignment: CDR1 LGHNA and CDR2 YSLEER. The CDR3 covers 16 residues. Trimming took 0 bases from V and 3 from J; bases not matched to a gene: 4. DNA of the CDR3: TGCGCCAGCAGCCAAGACTCACTAGCGCACACCGGGGAGCTGTTTTTT. It specifies CASSQDSLAHTGELFF.

The chain couples TRBV7-8 to TRBJ1-2; D not resolved. V lost 3 bases and J lost 3, with 8 bases in between. The germline CDR1 and CDR2 sequences are SGHVS and FQNEAQ. This CDR3 contains 13 residues. CDR3 DNA: TGTGCCAGCAGCTTCCAGAGGGACTATGGCTACACCTTC. This sequence encodes CASSFQRDYGYTF.